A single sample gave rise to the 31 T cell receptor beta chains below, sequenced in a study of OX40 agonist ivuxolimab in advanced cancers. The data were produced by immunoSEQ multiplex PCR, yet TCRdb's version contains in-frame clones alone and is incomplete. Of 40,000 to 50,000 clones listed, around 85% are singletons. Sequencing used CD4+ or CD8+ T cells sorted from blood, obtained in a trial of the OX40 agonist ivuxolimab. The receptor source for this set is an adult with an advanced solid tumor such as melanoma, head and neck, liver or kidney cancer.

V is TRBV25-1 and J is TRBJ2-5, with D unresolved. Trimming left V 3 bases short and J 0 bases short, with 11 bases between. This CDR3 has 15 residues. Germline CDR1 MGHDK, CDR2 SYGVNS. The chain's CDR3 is CASSDGGSHQETQYF. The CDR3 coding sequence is TGTGCCAGCAGTGACGGTGGATCTCACCAAGAGACCCAGTACTTC. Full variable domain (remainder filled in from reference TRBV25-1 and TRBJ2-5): EADIYQTPRYLVIGTGKKITLECSQTMGHDKMYWYQQDPGMELHLIHYSYGVNSTEKGDLSSESTVSRIRTEHFPLTLESARPSHTSQYLCASSDGGSHQETQYFGPGTRLLVL.

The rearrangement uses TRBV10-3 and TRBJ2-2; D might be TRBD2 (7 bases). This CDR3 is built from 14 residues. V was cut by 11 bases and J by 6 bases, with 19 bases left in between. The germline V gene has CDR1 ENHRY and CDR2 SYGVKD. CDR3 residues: CASEAGAGSGELFF. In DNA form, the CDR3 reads TGTGCCTCCGAGGCGGGGGCAGGGTCCGGGGAGCTGTTTTTT.

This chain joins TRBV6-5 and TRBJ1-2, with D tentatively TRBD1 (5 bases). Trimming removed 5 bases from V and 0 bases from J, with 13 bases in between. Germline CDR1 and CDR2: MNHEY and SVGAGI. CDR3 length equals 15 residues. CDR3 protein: CASSQGGNANYGYTF. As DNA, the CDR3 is TGTGCCAGCAGTCAGGGAGGGAATGCTAACTATGGCTACACCTTC.

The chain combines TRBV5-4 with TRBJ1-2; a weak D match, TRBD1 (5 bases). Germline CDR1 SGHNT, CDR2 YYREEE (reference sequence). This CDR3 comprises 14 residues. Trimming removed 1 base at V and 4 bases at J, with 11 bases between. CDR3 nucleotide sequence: TGTGCCAGCAGCTTGTCTGACAGCATCTATGGCTACACCTTC. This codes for CASSLSDSIYGYTF. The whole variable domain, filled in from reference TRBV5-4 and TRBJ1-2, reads ETGVTQSPTHLIKTRGQQVTLRCSSQSGHNTVSWYQQALGQGPQFIFQYYREEENGRGNFPPRFSGLQFPNYSSELNVNALELDDSALYLCASSLSDSIYGYTFGSGTRLTVV.

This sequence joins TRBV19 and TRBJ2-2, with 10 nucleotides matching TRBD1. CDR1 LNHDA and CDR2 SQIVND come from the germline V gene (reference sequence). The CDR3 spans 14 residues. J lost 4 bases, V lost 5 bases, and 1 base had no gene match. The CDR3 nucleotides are TGTGCCAGTAGTCGGACAGGGGGCACCGGGGAGCTGTTTTTT. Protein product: CASSRTGGTGELFF.

The CDR3 DNA reads as TGTGCCAGCAGCCCCCTAATGAAGGCTGAAGCTTTCTTT. This gives the protein CASSPLMKAEAFF. This chain joins TRBV7-9 and TRBJ1-1; D gene unclear. The V and J ends lost 5 bases and 6 bases respectively, with 13 bases between them. Germline V gene sequence: CDR1 SEHNR, CDR2 FQNEAQ (reference sequence). This CDR3 is built from 13 residues.

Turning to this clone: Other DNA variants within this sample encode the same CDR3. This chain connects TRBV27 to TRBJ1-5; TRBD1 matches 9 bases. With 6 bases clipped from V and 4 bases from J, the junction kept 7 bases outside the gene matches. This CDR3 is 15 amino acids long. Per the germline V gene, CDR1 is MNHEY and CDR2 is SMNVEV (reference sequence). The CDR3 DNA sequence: TGTGCCAGCAGACCCGGGACAGGGTCAAATCAGCCCCAGCATTTT. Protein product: CASRPGTGSNQPQHF.

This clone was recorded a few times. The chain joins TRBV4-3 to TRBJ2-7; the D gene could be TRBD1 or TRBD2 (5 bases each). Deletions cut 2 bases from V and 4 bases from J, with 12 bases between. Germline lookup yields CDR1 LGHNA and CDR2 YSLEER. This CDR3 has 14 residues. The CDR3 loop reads CASSQYVGVYEQYF. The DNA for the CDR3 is TGCGCCAGCAGCCAATACGTGGGGGTTTACGAGCAGTACTTC.

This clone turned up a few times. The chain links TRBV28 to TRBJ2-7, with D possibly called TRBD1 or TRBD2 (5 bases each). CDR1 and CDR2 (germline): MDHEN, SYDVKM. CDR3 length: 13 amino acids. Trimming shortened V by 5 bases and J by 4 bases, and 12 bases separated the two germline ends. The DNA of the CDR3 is TGTGCCAGCAGTCCCGGGGCGGTTTACGAGCAGTACTTC. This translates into CASSPGAVYEQYF.

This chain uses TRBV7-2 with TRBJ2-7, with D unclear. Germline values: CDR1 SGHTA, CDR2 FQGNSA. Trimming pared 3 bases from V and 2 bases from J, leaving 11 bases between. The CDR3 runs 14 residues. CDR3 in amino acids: CASSFSTPTYEQYF. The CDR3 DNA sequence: TGTGCCAGCAGCTTTAGCACCCCTACCTACGAGCAGTACTTC.

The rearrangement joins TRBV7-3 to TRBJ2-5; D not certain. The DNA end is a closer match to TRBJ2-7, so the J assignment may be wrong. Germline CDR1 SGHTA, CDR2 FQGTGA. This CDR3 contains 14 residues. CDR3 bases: TGTGCCAGCAGCCATTCCGACGGAACCTACGAGCAGTACTTC. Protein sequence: CASSHSDGTYEQYF.

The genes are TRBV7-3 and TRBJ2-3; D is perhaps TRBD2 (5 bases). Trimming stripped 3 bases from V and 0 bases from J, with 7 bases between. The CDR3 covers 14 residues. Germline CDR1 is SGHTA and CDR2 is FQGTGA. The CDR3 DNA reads TGTGCCAGCAGCTTCGGCGGGAGCACAGATACGCAGTATTTT. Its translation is CASSFGGSTDTQYF.

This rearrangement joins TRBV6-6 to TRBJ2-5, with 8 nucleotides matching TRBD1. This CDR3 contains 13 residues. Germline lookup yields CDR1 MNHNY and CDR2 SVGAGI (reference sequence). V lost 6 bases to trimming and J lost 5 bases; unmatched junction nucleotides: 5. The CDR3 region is CASSLRGQETQYF. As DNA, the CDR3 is TGTGCCAGCAGCCTCAGGGGGCAGGAGACCCAGTACTTC.

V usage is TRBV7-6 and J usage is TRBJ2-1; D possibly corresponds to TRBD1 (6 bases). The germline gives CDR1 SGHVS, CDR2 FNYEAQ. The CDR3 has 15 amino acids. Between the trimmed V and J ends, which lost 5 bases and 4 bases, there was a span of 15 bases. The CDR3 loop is CASSRTGHKYNEQFF. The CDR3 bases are TGTGCCAGCAGCCGGACGGGACATAAATACAATGAGCAGTTCTTC. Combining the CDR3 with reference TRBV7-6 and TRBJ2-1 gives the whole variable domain GAGVSQSPRYKVTKRGQDVALRCDPISGHVSLYWYRQALGQGPEFLTYFNYEAQQDKSGLPNDRFSAERPEGSISTLTIQRTEQRDSAMYRCASSRTGHKYNEQFFGPGTRLTVL.

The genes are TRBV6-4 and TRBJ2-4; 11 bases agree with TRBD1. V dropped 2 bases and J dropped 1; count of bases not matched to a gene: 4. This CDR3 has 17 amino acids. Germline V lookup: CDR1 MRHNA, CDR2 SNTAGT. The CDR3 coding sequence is TGTGCCAGCAGTGACCCGGACAGGGGGCTTGCCAAAAACATTCAGTACTTC. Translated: CASSDPDRGLAKNIQYF.

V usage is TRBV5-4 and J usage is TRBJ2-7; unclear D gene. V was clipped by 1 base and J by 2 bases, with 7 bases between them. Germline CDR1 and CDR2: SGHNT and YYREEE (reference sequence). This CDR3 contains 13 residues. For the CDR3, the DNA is TGTGCCAGCAGCTTGCTCGGTACCTACGAGCAGTACTTC. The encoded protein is CASSLLGTYEQYF.

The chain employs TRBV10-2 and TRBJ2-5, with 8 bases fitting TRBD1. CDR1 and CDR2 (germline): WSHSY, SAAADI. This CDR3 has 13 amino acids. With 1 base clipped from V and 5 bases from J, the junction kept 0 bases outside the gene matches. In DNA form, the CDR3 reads TGCGCCAGCAGTGAGTACAGGGGGGAGACCCAGTACTTC. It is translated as CASSEYRGETQYF.

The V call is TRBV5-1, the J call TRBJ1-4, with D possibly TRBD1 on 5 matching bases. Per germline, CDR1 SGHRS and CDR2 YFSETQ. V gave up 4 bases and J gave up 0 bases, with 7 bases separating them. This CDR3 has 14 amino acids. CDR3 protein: CASSPTATNEKLFF. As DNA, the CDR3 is TGCGCCAGCAGCCCGACAGCAACTAATGAAAAACTGTTTTTT.

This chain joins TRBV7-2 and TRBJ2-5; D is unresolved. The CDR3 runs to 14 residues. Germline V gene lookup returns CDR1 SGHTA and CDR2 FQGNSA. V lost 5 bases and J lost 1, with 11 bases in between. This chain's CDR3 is CASSLLATQETQYF. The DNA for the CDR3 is TGTGCCAGCAGCCTACTTGCGACCCAAGAGACCCAGTACTTC.

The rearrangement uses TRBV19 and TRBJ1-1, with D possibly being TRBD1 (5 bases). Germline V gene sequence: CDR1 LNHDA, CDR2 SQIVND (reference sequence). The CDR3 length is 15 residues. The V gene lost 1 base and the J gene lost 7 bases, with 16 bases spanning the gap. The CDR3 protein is CASSIVRGSSYEAFF. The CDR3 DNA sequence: TGTGCCAGTAGTATAGTCCGGGGGTCGAGCTATGAAGCTTTCTTT.

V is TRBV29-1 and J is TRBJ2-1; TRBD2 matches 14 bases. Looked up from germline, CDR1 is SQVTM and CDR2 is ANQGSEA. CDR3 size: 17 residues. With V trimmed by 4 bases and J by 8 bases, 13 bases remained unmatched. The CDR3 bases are TGCAGCGTTGTGGGGGGACTAGCGGGAGAAGGGGTCTATGAGCAGTTCTTC. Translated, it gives CSVVGGLAGEGVYEQFF.

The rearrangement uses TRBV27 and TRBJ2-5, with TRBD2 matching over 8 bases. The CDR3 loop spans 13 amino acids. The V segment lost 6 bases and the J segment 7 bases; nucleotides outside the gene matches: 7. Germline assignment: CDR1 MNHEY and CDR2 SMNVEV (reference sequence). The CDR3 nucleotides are TGTGCCAGCAGAGGAGTTCGGGGGGGGACCCAGTACTTC. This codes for CASRGVRGGTQYF.

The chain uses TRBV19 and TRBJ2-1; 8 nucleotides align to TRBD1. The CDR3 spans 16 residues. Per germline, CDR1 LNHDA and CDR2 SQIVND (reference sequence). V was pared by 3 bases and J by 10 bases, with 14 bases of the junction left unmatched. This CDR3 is CASSIRQGSGGREQFF. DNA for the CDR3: TGTGCCAGTAGTATCCGACAGGGGTCCGGAGGTAGGGAGCAGTTCTTC.

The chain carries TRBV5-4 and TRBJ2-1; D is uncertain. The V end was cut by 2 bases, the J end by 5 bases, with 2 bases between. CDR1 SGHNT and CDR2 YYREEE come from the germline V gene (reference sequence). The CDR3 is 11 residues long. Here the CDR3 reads CASSFDNEQFF. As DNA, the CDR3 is TGTGCCAGCAGCTTCGACAATGAGCAGTTCTTC.

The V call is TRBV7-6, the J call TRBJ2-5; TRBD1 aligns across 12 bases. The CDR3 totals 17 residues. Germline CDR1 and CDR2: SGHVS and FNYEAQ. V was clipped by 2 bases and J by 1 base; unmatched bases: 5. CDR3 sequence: CASSLWGQGAFQETQYF. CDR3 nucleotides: TGTGCCAGCAGCTTATGGGGACAGGGGGCTTTCCAAGAGACCCAGTACTTC.

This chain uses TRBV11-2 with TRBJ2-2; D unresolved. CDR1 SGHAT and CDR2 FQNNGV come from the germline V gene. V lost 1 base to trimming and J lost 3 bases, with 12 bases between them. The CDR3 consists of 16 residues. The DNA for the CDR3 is TGTGCCAGCAGCTTAGGTCTAGGACGGGACACCGGGGAGCTGTTTTTT. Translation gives CASSLGLGRDTGELFF.

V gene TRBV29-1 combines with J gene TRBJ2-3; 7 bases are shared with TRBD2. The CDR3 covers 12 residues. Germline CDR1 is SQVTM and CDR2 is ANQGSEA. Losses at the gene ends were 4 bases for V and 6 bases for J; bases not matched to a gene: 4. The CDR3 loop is CSVGREADTQYF. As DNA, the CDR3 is TGCAGCGTTGGACGGGAGGCCGATACGCAGTATTTT.

The CDR3 reads CASSQTGLAGYEQYF. The CDR3 nucleotides read TGCGCCAGCAGCCAAACGGGACTAGCGGGCTACGAGCAGTACTTC. The rearrangement uses TRBV4-1 and TRBJ2-7; 12 bases fit TRBD2. J lost 3 bases, V lost 2 bases, and 2 bases had no gene match. CDR3 length: 15 amino acids. Germline V gene data show CDR1 as MGHRA and CDR2 as YSYEKL.

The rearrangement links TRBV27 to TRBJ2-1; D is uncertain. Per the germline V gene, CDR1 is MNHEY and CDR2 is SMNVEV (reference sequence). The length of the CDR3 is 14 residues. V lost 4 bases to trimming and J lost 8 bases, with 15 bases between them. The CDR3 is CASSSGSQVDEQFF. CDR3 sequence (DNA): TGTGCCAGCAGTTCCGGGTCCCAGGTGGATGAGCAGTTCTTC.

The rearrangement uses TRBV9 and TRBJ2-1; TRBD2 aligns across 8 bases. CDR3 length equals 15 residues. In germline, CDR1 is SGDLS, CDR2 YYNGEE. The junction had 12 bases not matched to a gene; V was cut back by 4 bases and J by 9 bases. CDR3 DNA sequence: TGTGCCAGCAGCCCTCGACTAGCGACCTTACGTGAGCAGTTCTTC. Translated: CASSPRLATLREQFF.

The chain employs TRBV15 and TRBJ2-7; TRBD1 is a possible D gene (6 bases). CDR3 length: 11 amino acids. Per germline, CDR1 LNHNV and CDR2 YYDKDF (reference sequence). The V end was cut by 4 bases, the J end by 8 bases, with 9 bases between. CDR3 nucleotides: TGTGCCACCAGCACAGGGGAAAAGCAGTACTTC. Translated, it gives CATSTGEKQYF.